This T cell receptor beta chain was captured by sequencing in a study of T cells in localized non-small cell lung cancer. CDR1 SGHRS and CDR2 YFSETQ come from the germline V gene. The V segment lost 0 bases and the J segment 3 bases; nucleotides outside the gene matches: 12. The CDR3 runs to 20 residues. Using immunoSEQ multiplex PCR, the repertoire was profiled, and TCRdb retains in-frame clones only, with some absent. The sample has 40,000 or so clones; approximately 86% are singletons. The sequence was obtained from a man between 40 and 70 years old with stage I lung adenocarcinoma. Sample: peripheral blood, taken before any cancer treatment. The V and J genes are TRBV5-1 and TRBJ1-4; TRBD1 matches 12 bases. The CDR3 here is CASSLEGTGGAFRANEKLFF. DNA of the CDR3: TGCGCCAGCAGCTTGGAGGGGACAGGGGGCGCGTTTCGGGCTAATGAAAAACTGTTTTTT.